This T cell receptor beta chain was sequenced for a study of blood T cell repertoires in COVID-19 (dated by TCRdb to about 2020). With regard to the full study: Samples covering the acute and convalescent phases of COVID-19 were provided by collaborators in the United States, Italy and Spain. The material from the prospective study consisted of cDNA or gDNA derived from T cells, B-cell-depleted T cells, or PBMCs. Deeply sampled blood TCRbeta repertoires from subjects exposed to, actively infected with, or recovered from COVID-19 were included in the dataset. The repertoires were released in a freely available public database intended as a resource for research on the immune response to SARS-CoV-2. The samples were drawn from the first 160 participants of the ongoing ImmuneRACE study and from about 1,200 subjects provided by 6 global collaborators. A de-identified subject ID, COVID-19 status, age in years and sex were almost always included in the sample metadata. Where available, HLA class I and class II types were obtained from metadata supplied by the sample provider rather than from assay-based typing. What the research found in general, with its limitations: How much clinical and demographic metadata was included differed by source and by participant, and the metadata was provided uncurated.

The immunoSEQ Assay, a bias-controlled multiplex PCR, was used to amplify TCRbeta CDR3 regions from genomic DNA. In the paper's pipeline: Nucleated cell counts per sample were estimated from amplification of reference gene primers within the assay. To quantify the absolute abundance of each unique TCRbeta CDR3 rearrangement, sequence reads were collapsed and filtered. For each sample, productive Simpson clonality was calculated as the square root of Simpson's diversity index over productive rearrangements. Sourced from immuneACCESS, this table was stored by TCRdb with only in-frame sequences that have V and J called. A share of the clones is absent; for the studies checked, an unresolved V gene accounts for under half, and the remainder has no known explanation. From that table come the V and J calls and clone size; the DNA was used to work out D and trimming. The sample profile shows about 82,000 clones; about four fifths of them were found once. Around 12% of the sample goes to the ten largest clones.

V loses 5 bases at its end and J loses 6 bases; junction bases beyond the gene matches: 9. CDR1 SGHTA and CDR2 FQGTGA are derived from the germline V gene. The CDR3 goes from the cysteine to the phenylalanine over 15 residues. Solely the CDR3 DNA is kept, with 45 bases framed from the first base. About this clone itself: Its target antigen remains unknown. Base qualities are not recorded, but no much larger clone differs from it by a single base.

Collaborating institutions collected whole blood in K2EDTA tubes following their own protocols. Collaborator samples were shipped for TCRbeta analysis as frozen whole blood, isolated PBMCs, or DNA extracted from either sample type. The source is a woman in her thirties or forties with active or convalescent COVID-19. The sequenced sample consisted of peripheral blood. The chain links TRBV7-3 with TRBJ2-2, with 7 bases aligning to TRBD1. The CDR3 reads as follows: CASSPTGLVSGELFF. In nucleotide form, the sequence is TGTGCCAGCAGCCCGACAGGGCTGGTATCCGGGGAGCTGTTTTTT.